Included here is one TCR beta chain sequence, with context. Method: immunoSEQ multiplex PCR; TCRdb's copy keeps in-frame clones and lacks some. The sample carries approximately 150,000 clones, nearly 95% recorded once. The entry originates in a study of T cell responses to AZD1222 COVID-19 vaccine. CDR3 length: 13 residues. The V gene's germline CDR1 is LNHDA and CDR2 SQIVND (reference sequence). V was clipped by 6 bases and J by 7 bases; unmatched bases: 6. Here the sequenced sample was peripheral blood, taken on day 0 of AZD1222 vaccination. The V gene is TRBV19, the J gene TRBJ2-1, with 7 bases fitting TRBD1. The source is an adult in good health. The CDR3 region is CASSLLQGNEQFF. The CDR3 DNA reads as TGTGCCAGTAGCCTACTACAGGGGAATGAGCAGTTCTTC. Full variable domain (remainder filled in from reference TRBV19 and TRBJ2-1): DGGITQSPKYLFRKEGQNVTLSCEQNLNHDAMYWYRQDPGQGLRLIYYSQIVNDFQKGDIAEGYSVSREKKESFPLTVTSAQKNPTAFYLCASSLLQGNEQFFGPGTRLTVL.